A single sample is the source of the 32 T cell receptor beta chains below, sequenced in a study of blood T cell repertoires in COVID-19. TCRdb's table, derived via immunoSEQ multiplex PCR, lists solely in-frame clones and lacks some. The sample has 300,000 to 400,000 clones, roughly 90% seen once; the top ten hold 2.6%. Specimen: PBMCs or T cells enriched from blood (not recorded which). The receptors derive from a man in his 60s who had recovered from COVID-19.

The V and J genes are TRBV30 and TRBJ2-2; TRBD1 is a possible D gene (8 bases). CDR1 and CDR2 from the germline V gene are GTSNPN and SVGIG (reference sequence). Trimming took 3 bases from V and 5 from J, leaving 16 bases between them. The CDR3 sequence is 15 residues long. The CDR3 loop is CAWRNRGGRTGELFF. For the CDR3, the DNA is TGTGCCTGGAGGAACAGGGGGGGAAGGACCGGGGAGCTGTTTTTT. The variable domain in full, with the rest retrieved from reference TRBV30 and TRBJ2-2, is SQTIHQWPATLVQPVGSPLSLECTVEGTSNPNLYWYRQAAGRGLQLLFYSVGIGQISSEVPQNLSASRPQDRQFILSSKKLLLSDSGFYLCAWRNRGGRTGELFFGEGSRLTVL.

The V and J genes are TRBV4-2 and TRBJ2-3, with 11 nucleotides matching TRBD2. Germline CDR1 LGHNA, CDR2 YNFKEQ. The CDR3 spans 16 residues. J was trimmed by 1 base and V by 4 bases; bases with no gene match: 4. This CDR3 is CASSRELAGGTDTQYF. CDR3 sequence (DNA): TGTGCCAGCAGCCGGGAACTAGCGGGGGGCACAGATACGCAGTATTTT.

The CDR3 DNA reads TGTGCCAGCAGTAGCCCCGGCGAGCAGTACTTC. Encoded protein: CASSSPGEQYF. V usage is TRBV12-3 or TRBV12-4 and J usage is TRBJ2-7; no clear D gene. This CDR3 contains 11 residues. V lost 5 bases and J lost 6, with 8 bases in between.

The chain joins TRBV7-3 to TRBJ2-7, with 9 bases aligning to TRBD1. This CDR3 is built from 16 residues. CDR1 and CDR2 from the germline V gene are SGHTA and FQGTGA. V lost 5 bases and J lost 5; bases outside the gene matches: 13. The CDR3 region has the DNA TGTGCCAGCAGCCCGACTACAGGGGGCGGGGTCCACGAGCAGTACTTC. This sequence encodes CASSPTTGGGVHEQYF.

V and J are TRBV18 and TRBJ2-3, with D perhaps matching TRBD2 (6 bases). V was cut by 6 bases and J by 2 bases, with 12 bases left in between. The CDR3 is 14 residues long. Germline CDR1 is KGHSH and CDR2 is LQKENI. CDR3 loop: CASSGGPNTDTQYF. In DNA, the CDR3 is TGTGCCAGCTCCGGAGGGCCAAACACAGATACGCAGTATTTT.

The gene calls are TRBV29-1 and TRBJ2-6; the match to TRBD1 covers 7 bases. The CDR3 loop spans 14 amino acids. Germline trimming cut 6 bases from V and 3 bases from J; bases unmatched to any gene: 5. Germline lookup yields CDR1 SQVTM and CDR2 ANQGSEA. In nucleotides, the CDR3 is TGCAGCGTGCTCACAGGGGTTGGGGCCAACGTCCTGACTTTC. Encoded protein: CSVLTGVGANVLTF.

This chain connects TRBV24-1 to TRBJ2-3; TRBD1 agrees at 9 bases. J lost 2 bases, V lost 4 bases, and 12 bases had no gene match. CDR3 length: 18 residues. The germline V gene encodes CDR1 KGHDR and CDR2 SFDVKD. CDR3 in amino acids: CATSETPGQGLDTDTQYF. CDR3 in DNA: TGTGCCACCAGTGAAACTCCGGGACAGGGTTTAGACACAGATACGCAGTATTTT.

V and J are TRBV9 and TRBJ2-3; the D gene is possibly TRBD2 (6 bases). V lost 0 bases and J 4 bases, leaving 15 bases between the germline ends. The CDR3 sequence is 16 residues long. Germline CDR1 and CDR2: SGDLS and YYNGEE. CDR3 bases: TGTGCCAGCAGCGTAGAAATTTCCGGGGGAGCAGATACGCAGTATTTT. It specifies CASSVEISGGADTQYF. Full variable domain (rest looked up from reference TRBV9 and TRBJ2-3): DSGVTQTPKHLITATGQRVTLRCSPRSGDLSVYWYQQSLDQGLQFLIQYYNGEERAKGNILERFSAQQFPDLHSELNLSSLELGDSALYFCASSVEISGGADTQYFGPGTRLTVL.

The chain is built from TRBV6-4 and TRBJ2-1, with D perhaps matching TRBD1 (7 bases). The CDR3 is 14 residues long. V shed 3 bases and J shed 6 bases, with 12 bases lying between them. In germline, CDR1 is MRHNA, CDR2 SNTAGT. CDR3 region: CASSEAGGGNEQFF. In DNA form, the CDR3 reads TGTGCCAGCAGTGAAGCAGGGGGAGGCAATGAGCAGTTCTTC.

The CDR3 protein is CASSGLAGGKYNEQFF. The CDR3 DNA reads as TGCGCCAGCAGCGGATTAGCGGGAGGAAAGTACAATGAGCAGTTCTTC. The chain combines TRBV5-1 with TRBJ2-1; 10 bases are shared with TRBD2. CDR3 size: 16 residues. V was clipped by 4 bases and J by 4 bases; unmatched bases: 8. CDR1 and CDR2 (germline): SGHRS, YFSETQ.

The J gene is TRBJ2-3, the V gene TRBV5-1, with TRBD2 matching over 13 bases. Trimming took 4 bases from V and 2 from J; bases not matched to a gene: 7. This CDR3 contains 17 residues. Germline CDR1 is SGHRS and CDR2 is YFSETQ. In DNA, the CDR3 is TGCGCCAGCAGCGAAGGGACTAGCGGGATATTCACAGATACGCAGTATTTT. This sequence encodes CASSEGTSGIFTDTQYF.

V is TRBV5-1 and J is TRBJ2-5, with TRBD1 as a possible D gene (6 bases). The CDR3 extends over 14 amino acids. CDR1 is SGHRS, CDR2 YFSETQ, per germline. Between the trimmed V and J ends, which lost 3 bases and 2 bases, there was a span of 11 bases. CDR3 in amino acids: CASSYRDKQETQYF. Here the CDR3 DNA reads TGCGCCAGCAGCTATCGGGACAAACAAGAGACCCAGTACTTC.

In DNA form, the CDR3 reads TGTGCCAGCAGAAAGAGACAGGGGAACATTCAGTACTTC. It translates to CASRKRQGNIQYF. V gene TRBV12-3 or TRBV12-4 combines with J gene TRBJ2-4; 8 bases line up with TRBD1. The length of the CDR3 is 13 residues. V was clipped by 6 bases and J by 7 bases; unmatched bases: 5.

The chain employs TRBV7-9 and TRBJ2-7; 9 nucleotides align to TRBD1. CDR1 is SEHNR, CDR2 FQNEAQ, per germline (reference sequence). After removal of 4 bases from V and 5 bases from J, the junction contained 9 bases not matched to a gene. The CDR3 loop spans 15 amino acids. The CDR3 region has the DNA TGTGCCAGCAGCTCGCGTGAAGGACAGGGGCACGAGCAGTACTTC. As protein: CASSSREGQGHEQYF.

This chain connects TRBV21-1 to TRBJ2-3; TRBD1 is the table's D call, not checked against the DNA. TRBV21-1 is annotated as a pseudogene. This CDR3 comprises 17 residues. The CDR3 loop is CASSKAWWGRTTDTQYF. As DNA, the CDR3 is TGTGCCAGCAGCAAAGCATGGTGGGGGCGAACCACAGATACGCAGTATTTT.

The chain links TRBV27 to TRBJ1-5; D gene unclear. V was trimmed by 3 bases and J by 3 bases, leaving 6 bases between them. This CDR3 region has 13 residues. Germline CDR1 and CDR2: MNHEY and SMNVEV (reference sequence). This CDR3 reads CASSLQFNQPQHF. The CDR3, as DNA: TGTGCCAGCAGTTTGCAGTTCAATCAGCCCCAGCATTTT.

The chain has TRBV7-9 and TRBJ2-7; 7 bases agree with TRBD1. V was pared by 5 bases and J by 3 bases, with 7 bases of the junction left unmatched. The CDR3 loop spans 14 amino acids. Germline V gene data show CDR1 as SEHNR and CDR2 as FQNEAQ (reference sequence). The CDR3 nucleotides are TGTGCCAGCAGCCCACGGGACAGATACTACGAGCAGTACTTC. Encoded protein: CASSPRDRYYEQYF.

The chain employs TRBV2 and TRBJ1-1; unclear D gene. The CDR3 extends over 13 amino acids. With 6 bases removed from V and 0 bases from J, the gap between germline ends came to 8 bases. The germline gives CDR1 SNHLY, CDR2 FYNNEI. DNA of the CDR3: TGTGCCAGCAGGTCACAGATGAACACTGAAGCTTTCTTT. Translation: CASRSQMNTEAFF. Looking up the rest from reference TRBV2 and TRBJ1-1 gives the full variable domain: EPEVTQTPSHQVTQMGQEVILRCVPISNHLYFYWYRQILGQKVEFLVSFYNNEISEKSEIFDDQFSVERPDGSNFTLKIRSTKLEDSAMYFCASRSQMNTEAFFGQGTRLTVV.

The chain combines TRBV21-1 with TRBJ2-7; TRBD2, as called in the table, went unchecked against the DNA. TRBV21-1 is noted as a pseudogene. This CDR3 is built from 15 residues. CDR3 in amino acids: CASRTSDPSSYEQYF. In nucleotides, the CDR3 is TGTGCCAGCAGAACATCGGATCCTAGCTCCTACGAGCAGTACTTC.

The V gene is TRBV5-5, the J gene TRBJ2-6; the D is unclear. The V gene's germline CDR1 is SGHKS and CDR2 YYEKEE (reference sequence). This CDR3 has 17 amino acids. The ends were cut back, 2 bases at V and 0 bases at J, with 12 bases in the middle. The CDR3 DNA is TGTGCCAGCAGCTTAAACAGCAGGTACTCTGGGGCCAACGTCCTGACTTTC. It is translated as CASSLNSRYSGANVLTF.

V usage is TRBV6-6 and J usage is TRBJ1-2; D unclear. This CDR3 is 14 amino acids long. CDR1 and CDR2 from the germline V gene are MNHNY and SVGAGI (reference sequence). Trimming removed 2 bases from V and 3 bases from J, with 10 bases in between. The CDR3 sequence: CASSYKGGDYGYTF. The CDR3 DNA is TGTGCCAGCAGTTACAAGGGAGGCGACTATGGCTACACCTTC.

The genes are TRBV3-1 (or the pseudogene TRBV3-2) and TRBJ2-1, with 9 bases identical to TRBD1. With V trimmed by 2 bases and J by 3 bases, 5 bases remained unmatched. Looked up from germline, CDR1 is LGHDT and CDR2 is YNNKEL (reference sequence). This CDR3 contains 16 residues. CDR3 DNA: TGTGCCAGCAGCCAATTCGTGACAGGGGGCTACAATGAGCAGTTCTTC. Encoded protein: CASSQFVTGGYNEQFF.

This clone was observed many times. This chain joins TRBV7-9 and TRBJ2-1; TRBD2 is a possible D gene (5 bases). Trimming pared 1 base from V and 9 bases from J, leaving 13 bases between. This CDR3 comprises 14 residues. Germline V gene data show CDR1 as SEHNR and CDR2 as FQNEAQ (reference sequence). DNA for the CDR3: TGTGCCAGCAGCTTAGGAGGGTTATGGGTTGAGCAGTTCTTC. Protein: CASSLGGLWVEQFF.

The V and J genes are TRBV6-5 and TRBJ2-7; 7 nucleotides line up with TRBD1. V lost 2 bases, J lost 2 bases, and 3 bases stayed unmatched. CDR1 and CDR2 (germline): MNHEY, SVGAGI. The CDR3 extends over 14 amino acids. Here the CDR3 DNA reads TGTGCCAGCAGTTACGGCACAGGGGCCTACGAGCAGTACTTC. Translation gives CASSYGTGAYEQYF.

The rearrangement uses TRBV9 and TRBJ2-5, with 7 bases matching TRBD1. The junction had 9 bases not matched to a gene; V was cut back by 5 bases and J by 5 bases. The CDR3 sequence is 14 residues long. CDR1 is SGDLS, CDR2 YYNGEE, per germline. CDR3 in amino acids: CASSSTGRRETQYF. In DNA form, the CDR3 reads TGTGCCAGCAGTTCGACAGGGCGGAGGGAGACCCAGTACTTC.

Details on this clone: Compared with germline, one end of the junction differs, possibly owing to a read error. The chain has TRBV7-7 and TRBJ2-1; D call uncertain. This CDR3 spans 16 amino acids. Germline values: CDR1 SSHAT, CDR2 FNYEAQ (reference sequence). DNA of the CDR3: TGTGCTAGCAGCTTAGATCGGTTTTCCCCCTACAATGAGCAGTTCTTC. Protein sequence: CASSLDRFSPYNEQFF.

This sequence joins TRBV19 and TRBJ1-1, with 8 bases that match TRBD1. Germline V gene lookup returns CDR1 LNHDA and CDR2 SQIVND (reference sequence). The CDR3 is made up of 15 amino acids. Trimming removed 7 bases from V and 4 bases from J; junction bases left unmatched: 11. The CDR3 nucleotides are TGTGCCAGTACCTCCCCCGGACAGGGAATCACTGAAGCTTTCTTT. Amino acid sequence: CASTSPGQGITEAFF.

The V call is TRBV7-2, the J call TRBJ2-7; TRBD2 agrees at 9 bases. The length of the CDR3 is 15 residues. CDR1 and CDR2 (germline): SGHTA, FQGNSA. With V trimmed by 5 bases and J by 2 bases, 7 bases remained unmatched. CDR3 nucleotide sequence: TGTGCCAGCAGCATCCAGCGGGAGGTTGCCTACGAGCAGTACTTC. Encoded protein: CASSIQREVAYEQYF.

This sequence joins TRBV7-9 and TRBJ1-1; D call uncertain. CDR3 length equals 12 residues. CDR1 and CDR2 (germline): SEHNR, FQNEAQ (reference sequence). Trimming removed 5 bases at V and 2 bases at J, with 6 bases between. The CDR3 sequence: CASSPSNTEAFF. The CDR3 DNA is TGTGCCAGCAGCCCAAGCAACACTGAAGCTTTCTTT.

The rearrangement uses TRBV9 and TRBJ1-1, with unresolved D. V was clipped by 0 bases and J by 8 bases, with 11 bases between them. Germline loops: CDR1 SGDLS, CDR2 YYNGEE. This CDR3 is built from 13 residues. CDR3 in amino acids: CASSVVARSEAFF. The CDR3 DNA is TGTGCCAGCAGCGTAGTTGCTCGGTCGGAAGCTTTCTTT. The full variable domain, completed using reference TRBV9 and TRBJ1-1, is DSGVTQTPKHLITATGQRVTLRCSPRSGDLSVYWYQQSLDQGLQFLIQYYNGEERAKGNILERFSAQQFPDLHSELNLSSLELGDSALYFCASSVVARSEAFFGQGTRLTVV.

V is TRBV20-1 and J is TRBJ2-3, with D perhaps matching TRBD2 (6 bases). V was clipped by 3 bases and J by 2 bases, with 15 bases between them. CDR1 DFQATT and CDR2 SNEGSKA come from the germline V gene (reference sequence). CDR3 length: 15 residues. CDR3 DNA sequence: TGCAGTGCTAGTGGTCTAGCGTCTCCCACAGATACGCAGTATTTT. Translation gives CSASGLASPTDTQYF.

This chain uses TRBV29-1 with TRBJ2-7; possible D gene TRBD2, 6 bases. The CDR3 loop spans 11 amino acids. Germline-derived CDR1 and CDR2 are SQVTM and ANQGSEA. Between the trimmed V and J ends, which lost 4 bases and 4 bases, there was a span of 8 bases. In DNA, the CDR3 is TGCAGCGTTGCCGGGACTTACGAGCAGTACTTC. Residues: CSVAGTYEQYF.